The next 15 T cell receptor beta chains were all read from a single sample in a study of identical twins. A single record per CDR3 protein comes from TCRdb applying MiXCR to the 5' RACE reads. The table records some 590,000 distinct CDR3 sequences, around 9.6% of them present only once. This sample also appeared in a second study, on yellow fever vaccine responses in identical twins.

Sequencing was performed on PBMCs. The receptors shown here come from a woman in her late teens or twenties in good health.

This clonotype was seen more than once but under ten times. The chain joins TRBV20-1 to TRBJ2-3; 9 nucleotides match TRBD2. CDR3 length equals 13 residues. Germline CDR1 and CDR2: DFQATT and SNEGSKA (reference sequence). V gave up 6 bases and J gave up 8 bases; unmatched junction bases: 9. In DNA form, the CDR3 reads TGCAGTGCCCCAGGACTAGCGACAATTACGCAGTATTTT. Its protein is CSAPGLATITQYF.

This clonotype was observed a handful of times. The chain employs TRBV20-1 and TRBJ2-1; D might be TRBD2 (6 bases). Germline values: CDR1 DFQATT, CDR2 SNEGSKA (reference sequence). The CDR3 has 13 amino acids. V lost 2 bases to trimming and J lost 9 bases, with 14 bases between them. The CDR3 region has the DNA TGCAGTGCTAGACGGGGGAGTTCCGCTGAGCAGTTCTTC. It encodes CSARRGSSAEQFF.

This chain uses TRBV5-4 with TRBJ2-5; D might be TRBD2 (5 bases). V was trimmed by 4 bases and J by 4 bases, leaving 14 bases between them. This CDR3 has 14 amino acids. Germline lookup yields CDR1 SGHNT and CDR2 YYREEE (reference sequence). CDR3 DNA: TGTGCCAGCAGCCCATTTCGCGGGTCAGAGACCCAGTACTTC. Protein product: CASSPFRGSETQYF.

Written as DNA, the CDR3 is TGCGCCAGCAGCTTGGTAGTAGCTGGGGCCAACGTCCTGACTTTC. Translation: CASSLVVAGANVLTF. This chain uses TRBV5-1 with TRBJ2-6; D is unresolved. The germline V and J ends were trimmed by 0 bases and 2 bases, with 6 bases remaining between them. The length of the CDR3 is 15 residues. Germline V gives CDR1 SGHRS, CDR2 YFSETQ.

The table lists this clonotype with many counts. The genes are TRBV4-3 and TRBJ2-2; no clear D. CDR3 size: 15 residues. The V end lost 4 bases, the J end lost 1 base, and 10 bases lay between the germline ends. The germline V gene has CDR1 LGHNA and CDR2 YSLEER. CDR3 protein: CASSPGPRNTGELFF. The CDR3 DNA sequence: TGCGCCAGCAGCCCAGGACCCAGGAACACCGGGGAGCTGTTTTTT.

V usage is TRBV10-3 and J usage is TRBJ2-7, with D possibly matching TRBD1 (6 bases). This CDR3 spans 17 amino acids. The V end was cut by 4 bases, the J end by 0 bases, with 19 bases between. CDR1 ENHRY and CDR2 SYGVKD come from the germline V gene. CDR3 protein: CAISVSWEKTGSYEQYF. The CDR3 nucleotides read TGTGCCATCAGTGTTTCGTGGGAAAAGACAGGCTCCTACGAGCAGTACTTC.

This clonotype came up many times. The V and J genes are TRBV15 and TRBJ1-3; 10 nucleotides line up with TRBD1. This CDR3 comprises 16 residues. Germline CDR1 reads LNHNV; CDR2 reads YYDKDF (reference sequence). J was trimmed by 0 bases and V by 5 bases; bases with no gene match: 4. Here the CDR3 DNA reads TGTGCCACCAGCCGAGGGACAGGGGCCTCTGGAAACACCATATATTTT. Translation gives CATSRGTGASGNTIYF.

This chain joins TRBV20-1 and TRBJ2-5; 12 bases are a match to TRBD2. CDR1 and CDR2 (germline): DFQATT, SNEGSKA (reference sequence). V gave up 0 bases and J gave up 5 bases; unmatched junction bases: 10. The CDR3 length is 17 residues. In DNA, the CDR3 is TGCAGTGCTAGAGATCCGGATCTAGCGGGAGGGCCGGAGACCCAGTACTTC. It translates to CSARDPDLAGGPETQYF.

This clonotype occurred a few times. J is TRBJ1-6 and V is TRBV20-1; 7 bases align to TRBD1. V lost 2 bases, J lost 7 bases, and 5 bases stayed unmatched. Germline loops: CDR1 DFQATT, CDR2 SNEGSKA (reference sequence). This CDR3 has 14 residues. In nucleotides, the CDR3 is TGCAGTGCTAGACCGGGACAGTACAATTCACCCCTCCACTTT. Protein: CSARPGQYNSPLHF.

This clonotype was counted a few times. The rearrangement links TRBV21-1 to TRBJ2-5. TRBV21-1 counts as a pseudogene. The CDR3 extends over 15 amino acids. DNA of the CDR3: TGTGCCAGCAGCAAGAGTTTTGGCAGCCAAGAGACCCAGTACTTC. This encodes CASSKSFGSQETQYF.

This clonotype was found many times. The rearrangement uses TRBV10-3 and TRBJ2-7; TRBD2 agrees at 10 bases. V lost 8 bases, J lost 2 bases, and 3 bases stayed unmatched. Germline V gene lookup returns CDR1 ENHRY and CDR2 SYGVKD. The CDR3 loop spans 13 amino acids. The CDR3 nucleotides are TGTGCCATCTCCAGCGGGAGGGCCTACGAGCAGTACTTC. Amino acid sequence: CAISSGRAYEQYF.

In its sample, this clonotype was seen a few times. The chain carries TRBV28 and TRBJ1-2; D is ambiguous. Trimming cost V 7 bases and J 6 bases, with 9 bases left between them. The CDR3 length is 11 residues. Per the germline V gene, CDR1 is MDHEN and CDR2 is SYDVKM. The chain's CDR3 is CASTDQNGYTF. DNA of the CDR3: TGTGCCAGCACCGACCAGAATGGCTACACCTTC.

On this clonotype itself: This sequence may be a read error, since a much larger clone differs from it by one base. The rearrangement links TRBV28 to TRBJ2-2; 9 bases map to TRBD1. The CDR3 extends over 18 amino acids. The junction had 9 bases not matched to a gene; V was cut back by 4 bases and J by 0 bases. Looked up from germline, CDR1 is MDHEN and CDR2 is SYDVKM. The CDR3: CASSYSTTGGANTGELFF. The CDR3 coding sequence is TGTGCCAGCAGTTATTCCACAACAGGGGGCGCGAACACCGGGGAGCTGTTTTTT.

This clonotype was detected ten times or more. The rearrangement uses TRBV6-2 or TRBV6-3 and TRBJ1-5; D uncertain. V dropped 0 bases and J dropped 0 bases, with 0 bases sitting between them. Germline-derived CDR1 and CDR2 are MNHEY and SVGEGT. The CDR3 consists of 13 residues. The CDR3 is CASSYSSNQPQHF. The CDR3 coding sequence is TGTGCCAGCAGTTACTCTAGCAATCAGCCCCAGCATTTT.

The sample holds many counts of this clonotype. The CDR3 coding sequence is TGTGCCAGCAGTGACCAGGCCCCGCCAAGCCTTAACACTGAAGCTTTCTTT. It encodes CASSDQAPPSLNTEAFF. The rearrangement uses TRBV6-1 and TRBJ1-1; D gene ambiguous. The V gene lost 3 bases and the J gene lost 2 bases, with 19 bases spanning the gap. Germline V gene sequence: CDR1 MNHNS, CDR2 SASEGT. The CDR3 extends over 17 amino acids.